This T cell receptor (beta chain) stems from a study of Ad26.COV2.S vaccination and SARS-CoV-2 variants. About the research overall: Each vaccinee took Ad26.COV2.S intramuscularly, once or twice 56 days apart. General study results and limits: Responses of T cells in total may have been underestimated by the TCR breadth and depth analyses.

As to this clone: Its antigen is undetermined.

Sequencing was performed with immunoSEQ multiplex PCR; in TCRdb, only in-frame clones are kept and a portion is missing. Found here are 350,000 to 500,000 clones, roughly 87% of them singletons; the top ten hold 2.5%. Noted treatment: 15 to 20 received Ad26.COV2.S at low or high dose, single or two shots; several received placebo; per-sample allocation not given. Collection of the samples took place on day 63 after the first injection of vaccine or placebo. An Ad26 vector was used to express Wuhan-strain SARS-CoV-2 spike as the vaccine. CDR1 SGHNT and CDR2 YYREEE come from the germline V gene (reference sequence). With 6 bases clipped from V and 6 bases from J, the junction kept 16 bases outside the gene matches. The CDR3 sequence is 16 residues long.

The clonotype was recovered from a person between 18 and 59 years old who received the Ad26.COV2.S COVID-19 vaccine or a placebo. The sequenced sample was peripheral blood, obtained in a trial of Ad26.COV2.S vaccine versus placebo. The V call is TRBV5-4, the J call TRBJ2-7; the match to TRBD2 covers 9 bases. CDR3 region: CASTRGGGQIGSEQYF. The CDR3 bases are TGTGCCAGCACGCGCGGGGGGGGCCAAATAGGGTCCGAGCAGTACTTC. Complete variable domain (other parts from reference TRBV5-4 and TRBJ2-7): ETGVTQSPTHLIKTRGQQVTLRCSSQSGHNTVSWYQQALGQGPQFIFQYYREEENGRGNFPPRFSGLQFPNYSSELNVNALELDDSALYLCASTRGGGQIGSEQYFGPGTRLTVT.